This T cell receptor (beta chain) emerged from a study of identical twins. TCRdb used MiXCR to reprocess the 5' RACE reads, holding one entry per CDR3 protein. This table has approximately 190,000 distinct CDR3 sequences, about 16% appearing once. After removal of 6 bases from V and 10 bases from J, the junction contained 12 bases not matched to a gene. The CDR3 totals 16 residues. These data are also associated with another study on T cells expressing NK-cell markers. This second study says: Repertoires of TCR beta were obtained from T cells sorted as CD3+CD56+NKG2C+, CD3+CD56+NKG2C- and CD3+CD56-NKG2C+. Sorting was limited to alpha-beta TCR-expressing T cells with an anti-gamma-delta TCR antibody in several experiments.

The source is a woman in her late teens or twenties in good health. Source material: CD8+ T cells sorted from blood. V and J are TRBV12-3 or TRBV12-4 and TRBJ2-1; 13 nucleotides align to TRBD2. The CDR3 sequence: CASSSFGTSGIGEQFF. The CDR3 DNA reads TGTGCCAGCAGCTCATTCGGGACTAGCGGGATAGGGGAGCAGTTCTTC.